This T cell receptor (beta chain) was identified in a study of T cells of healthy individuals. At least ten counts were recorded for this clonotype. CDR1 and CDR2 (germline): SNHLY, FYNNEI. V was trimmed by 4 bases and J by 3 bases, leaving 9 bases between them. This CDR3 contains 14 residues. TCRdb re-called the 5' RACE reads through MiXCR, storing one row per CDR3 protein. The table has about 53,000 distinct CDR3 sequences, roughly 15% seen once. This TCR was recovered from a human donor in good health. The V gene is TRBV2, the J gene TRBJ1-4, with TRBD1 as a possible D gene (5 bases). As DNA, the CDR3 is TGTGCCAGCAGTGCAGGGTTTGCTAATGAAAAACTGTTTTTT. Translation gives CASSAGFANEKLFF. Drawing the rest from reference TRBV2 and TRBJ1-4, the complete variable domain is EPEVTQTPSHQVTQMGQEVILRCVPISNHLYFYWYRQILGQKVEFLVSFYNNEISEKSEIFDDQFSVERPDGSNFTLKIRSTKLEDSAMYFCASSAGFANEKLFFGSGTQLSVL.